Each of the 20 T cell receptor beta chains below was sequenced from the same sample in a study of T cell repertoires in cytomegalovirus infection (dated by TCRdb to about 2019). The sample was run on an Illumina HiSeq 1500. TCRdb trimmed the raw reads at Q25, called clones with MiXCR and kept productive beta chains. Merged by CDR3 protein, the rows form single entries marked with the most common genes and DNA. In all, the sample holds around 120,000 distinct CDR3 sequences, and 8% to 9% of those were seen once. The ten largest clonotypes hold around 10% of the sample. Sequencing input: PBMCs. These receptors were collected from a human donor in good health (CMV status not recorded). Some clones in this sample may be carry-over from other donors' samples.

This clonotype was counted at least ten times. The chain has TRBV6-2 or TRBV6-3 and TRBJ2-7; D might be TRBD1 (6 bases). Looked up from germline, CDR1 is MNHEY and CDR2 is SVGEGT. V lost 5 bases, J lost 6 bases, and 11 bases lay in between. The CDR3 has 12 amino acids. Here the CDR3 DNA reads TGTGCCAGCAGTCCCAGGGGTTTCGAGCAGTACTTC. Translated: CASSPRGFEQYF.

This clonotype has a count of ten or more. The rearrangement joins TRBV12-3 or TRBV12-4 to TRBJ2-1; 10 nucleotides align to TRBD2. There are 15 residues in the CDR3. The J segment lost 4 bases and the V segment lost 3 bases, leaving 3 bases of the junction unmatched. Here the CDR3 DNA reads TGTGCCAGCAGTTTCTCTAGCGGGGGTTACAATGAGCAGTTCTTC. Translated: CASSFSSGGYNEQFF.

J is TRBJ1-5 and V is TRBV2, with unresolved D. The CDR3 sequence is 14 residues long. Germline-derived CDR1 and CDR2 are SNHLY and FYNNEI. V lost 7 bases to trimming and J lost 2 bases, with 12 bases between them. DNA for the CDR3: TGTGCCAGCAAAAGGGATGAGGGCAATCAGCCCCAGCATTTT. Its translation: CASKRDEGNQPQHF.

A remark on this clonotype: A much larger clone is a single base away; this may be a read error. The V and J genes are TRBV2 and TRBJ1-1, with D perhaps TRBD1 (5 bases). Germline loops: CDR1 SNHLY, CDR2 FYNNEI. The length of the CDR3 is 15 residues. Trimming cost V 3 bases and J 1 base, with 12 bases left between them. As DNA, the CDR3 is TGTGCCAGCAGTGAGGAGAGCAGGGCGAACACTGAAGCTTTCTTT. Encoded protein: CASSEESRANTEAFF.

This clonotype was recorded at least ten times. This sequence joins TRBV4-1 and TRBJ1-1; D is ambiguous. CDR3 length equals 12 residues. CDR1 and CDR2 (germline): MGHRA, YSYEKL. The V gene lost 4 bases and the J gene lost 4 bases, with 7 bases spanning the gap. In DNA form, the CDR3 reads TGCGCCAGCAGCCGACCTAGCACTGAAGCTTTCTTT. This translates into CASSRPSTEAFF.

V and J are TRBV2 and TRBJ2-5, with TRBD1 matching over 9 bases. V shed 7 bases and J 2 bases; nucleotides not matched to a gene: 8. The germline CDR1 and CDR2 sequences are SNHLY and FYNNEI. The CDR3 is 15 amino acids. The CDR3 is CASIEDRGYQETQYF. Written as DNA, the CDR3 is TGTGCCAGCATTGAGGACAGGGGATATCAAGAGACCCAGTACTTC.

This clonotype occurred a few times. V is TRBV5-1 and J is TRBJ1-2; no clear D. The CDR3 covers 14 residues. Trimming pared 4 bases from V and 4 bases from J, leaving 14 bases between. The germline gives CDR1 SGHRS, CDR2 YFSETQ. The CDR3 is CASSPGPVIYGYTF. In DNA, the CDR3 is TGCGCCAGCAGCCCCGGACCGGTAATCTATGGCTACACCTTC.

The table lists this clonotype with many counts. The chain is built from TRBV6-1 and TRBJ2-3; D unresolved. This CDR3 comprises 15 residues. With 7 bases removed from V and 0 bases from J, the gap between germline ends came to 14 bases. Germline V gene sequence: CDR1 MNHNS, CDR2 SASEGT. The CDR3, as DNA: TGTGCCAGCAAGGGCGACACTCCTAGCACAGATACGCAGTATTTT. This codes for CASKGDTPSTDTQYF.

Note on this clonotype: A much larger clone differs by one base, so this may be a read error. The V and J genes are TRBV28 and TRBJ2-3; D call uncertain. V lost 2 bases and J lost 5, with 5 bases in between. Germline V CDR1 and CDR2: MDHEN, SYDVKM. The CDR3 is made up of 12 amino acids. CDR3 in amino acids: CASSLIRDTQYF. Here the CDR3 DNA reads TGTGCCAGCAGTTTAATAAGAGATACGCAGTATTTT. The complete variable domain, with remaining parts taken from reference TRBV28 and TRBJ2-3, reads DVKVTQSSRYLVKRTGEKVFLECVQDMDHENMFWYRQDPGLGLRLIYFSYDVKMKEKGDIPEGYSVSREKKERFSLILESASTNQTSMYLCASSLIRDTQYFGPGTRLTVL.

V usage is TRBV20-1 and J usage is TRBJ1-5; 9 nucleotides agree with TRBD1. The CDR3 is made up of 15 amino acids. Germline trimming cut 2 bases from V and 7 bases from J; bases unmatched to any gene: 9. CDR1 and CDR2 (germline): DFQATT, SNEGSKA (reference sequence). The CDR3 is CSARPPGQGGQPQHF. CDR3 DNA: TGCAGTGCTAGACCCCCGGGACAGGGTGGGCAGCCCCAGCATTTT.

The J gene is TRBJ1-1, the V gene TRBV29-1, with 8 bases matching TRBD1. The germline V gene encodes CDR1 SQVTM and CDR2 ANQGSEA. CDR3 length: 13 residues. Trimming took 0 bases from V and 6 from J; bases not matched to a gene: 3. The DNA of the CDR3 is TGCAGCGTTGAAGACCGACAGGGGTCTGAAGCTTTCTTT. Translating it yields CSVEDRQGSEAFF.

This clonotype has a handful of counts. This chain joins TRBV7-2 and TRBJ2-5, with 7 nucleotides matching TRBD2. Germline V gene sequence: CDR1 SGHTA, CDR2 FQGNSA. After removal of 5 bases from V and 7 bases from J, the junction contained 16 bases not matched to a gene. This CDR3 region has 16 residues. This CDR3 is CASSPPSGGARGTQYF. The DNA of the CDR3 is TGTGCCAGCAGCCCACCGTCGGGAGGAGCTAGGGGGACCCAGTACTTC.

This clonotype occurred many times. The V and J genes are TRBV25-1 and TRBJ2-3; 9 bases fit TRBD1. Germline V gene data show CDR1 as MGHDK and CDR2 as SYGVNS. This CDR3 region has 13 residues. The trim removed 8 bases at V and 3 bases at J, leaving 3 bases unmatched. CDR3 DNA: TGTGCCAGCTCGGACAGGGGTACAGATACGCAGTATTTT. Translating it yields CASSDRGTDTQYF.

At least ten counts were recorded for this clonotype. The rearrangement joins TRBV7-2 to TRBJ2-4, with D possibly being TRBD2 (5 bases). Germline V gene data show CDR1 as SGHTA and CDR2 as FQGNSA. The V and J ends lost 1 base and 0 bases respectively, with 7 bases between them. This CDR3 region has 15 residues. The CDR3 spells CASSLGELAKNIQYF. The CDR3 coding sequence is TGTGCCAGCAGCTTAGGGGAGCTAGCCAAAAACATTCAGTACTTC.

The sample holds many counts of this clonotype. The chain carries TRBV19 and TRBJ2-1, with 8 bases aligning to TRBD1. Germline V CDR1 and CDR2: LNHDA, SQIVND (reference sequence). The ends lost 3 bases at V and 4 bases at J; junction bases unmatched: 11. This CDR3 region has 17 residues. CDR3 protein: CASSILPGQEPYNEQFF. In DNA, the CDR3 is TGTGCCAGTAGTATTCTTCCGGGACAGGAGCCTTACAATGAGCAGTTCTTC.

This clonotype has at least ten counts. The chain couples TRBV4-3 to TRBJ1-4; TRBD1 matches 7 bases. The CDR3 loop spans 16 amino acids. Trimming took 1 base from V and 0 from J; bases not matched to a gene: 2. Per the germline V gene, CDR1 is LGHNA and CDR2 is YSLEER. This CDR3 reads CASSQGQGATNEKLFF. The DNA for the CDR3 is TGCGCCAGCAGCCAAGGACAGGGTGCAACTAATGAAAAACTGTTTTTT.

The chain is built from TRBV12-3 or TRBV12-4 and TRBJ2-5; D uncertain. The CDR3 is 12 amino acids. Trimming removed 5 bases at V and 6 bases at J, with 10 bases between. As DNA, the CDR3 is TGTGCCAGCAGTCCTACGCGACAGACCCAGTACTTC. Its protein product is CASSPTRQTQYF.

At least ten counts were recorded for this clonotype. The V gene is TRBV14, the J gene TRBJ1-1, with D possibly TRBD1 on 6 matching bases. The V gene's germline CDR1 is SGHDN and CDR2 FVKESK. The CDR3 is 14 residues long. Trimming left V 4 bases short and J 5 bases short, with 14 bases between. The CDR3 nucleotides are TGTGCCAGCAGCCTGACCCCAGGGGTAACTGAAGCTTTCTTT. This translates into CASSLTPGVTEAFF.

This clonotype came up many times. The gene calls are TRBV6-5 and TRBJ1-5, with 10 bases aligning to TRBD1. This CDR3 spans 15 amino acids. Germline V lookup: CDR1 MNHEY, CDR2 SVGAGI. The V gene end was trimmed by 4 bases and the J gene end by 4 bases; junction bases not matched to a gene: 4. DNA for the CDR3: TGTGCCAGCAGTTCGCGGACAGGGGGGAATCAGCCCCAGCATTTT. Protein sequence: CASSSRTGGNQPQHF.

This clonotype was seen ten or more times. The chain has TRBV12-3 or TRBV12-4 and TRBJ2-6; 8 bases are a match to TRBD1. The J segment lost 1 base and the V segment lost 5 bases, leaving 1 base of the junction unmatched. The CDR3 contains 15 residues. CDR3: CASSRQGSGANVLTF. The CDR3 DNA sequence: TGTGCCAGCAGTAGACAGGGGTCTGGGGCCAACGTCCTGACTTTC.